This T cell receptor (beta chain) was observed in a study of OX40 agonist ivuxolimab in advanced cancers. Study context: It was ivuxolimab, an agonistic anti-OX40 (CD134) antibody, that patients were treated with. The patients received ivuxolimab by intravenous route every 2 weeks at 0.01 to 10 mg/kg. Whole-study findings and limits: Among the lowest peripheral clonal expansion occurred in 0.1-3.0 mg/kg partial responders. Not determined was the antigen specificity of the expanded peripheral T cells.

Assay: immunoSEQ multiplex PCR; the TCRdb copy retains only in-frame clones and omits some. This sample yields about 47,000 clones, of which about 86% are seen a single time; about 7% belongs to the top ten. Germline V gene lookup returns CDR1 SGHDT and CDR2 YYEEEE. The V segment lost 2 bases and the J segment 1 base; nucleotides outside the gene matches: 6. The CDR3 sequence is 16 residues long. On this clone: Its matching antigen is unknown.

The chain couples TRBV5-6 to TRBJ2-3; 8 positions agree with TRBD1. The receptor comes from an adult with an advanced solid tumor such as melanoma, head and neck, liver or kidney cancer. Sequences were derived from CD4+ or CD8+ T cells sorted from blood, sampled in a trial of the OX40 agonist ivuxolimab. CDR3 residues: CASSLGQGWGTDTQYF. As DNA, the CDR3 is TGTGCCAGCAGCTTAGGACAGGGCTGGGGCACAGATACGCAGTATTTT.